This T cell receptor beta chain was sequenced during a study of vaccination and CD4 T cells after COVID-19. Germline V gene lookup returns CDR1 LNHDA and CDR2 SQIVND (reference sequence). This CDR3 is 14 amino acids long. Trimming cost V 6 bases and J 5 bases, with 17 bases left between them. An Oncomine TCR Beta short-read assay was used to sequence the DNA from cultured CD4+ T cells. TCRdb fed the PCR reads into MiXCR, producing one record per CDR3 protein. The data show about 15,000 distinct CDR3 sequences, approximately 60% seen once. As to treatment: approximately 10-day PBMC culture with coronavirus spike peptide pools or control peptides (ViraFEST assay). To note about this clonotype: Its cognate antigen is unknown.

The sequence came from a human donor who had recovered from COVID-19. The chain is built from TRBV19 and TRBJ2-7; the D gene is possibly TRBD2 (6 bases). The specimen was CD4+ T cells from blood, cultured in vitro. For the CDR3, the DNA is TGTGCCAGTAGCCCCGACGGCCGGAGGGACGAGCAGTACTTC. The encoded protein is CASSPDGRRDEQYF. Filled out from reference TRBV19 and TRBJ2-7, the complete variable domain reads DGGITQSPKYLFRKEGQNVTLSCEQNLNHDAMYWYRQDPGQGLRLIYYSQIVNDFQKGDIAEGYSVSREKKESFPLTVTSAQKNPTAFYLCASSPDGRRDEQYFGPGTRLTVT.